Presented here are 22 T cell receptor beta chains from one specimen sequenced in a study of OX40 agonist ivuxolimab in advanced cancers. Profiling relied on immunoSEQ multiplex PCR, and the TCRdb table lists in-frame clones only, not all of them. Of fewer than 85,000 clones detected, around nine tenths appear once; the ten largest clones hold under 0.4%. The material sequenced was CD4+ or CD8+ T cells sorted from blood, taken in a trial of the OX40 agonist ivuxolimab. These receptors were obtained from an adult with an advanced solid tumor such as melanoma, head and neck, liver or kidney cancer.

The chain has TRBV6-6 and TRBJ2-7; D could derive from TRBD1 or TRBD2 (5 bases each). The CDR3 has 14 residues. Trimming removed 5 bases at V and 2 bases at J, with 13 bases between. CDR1 and CDR2 from the germline V gene are MNHNY and SVGAGI (reference sequence). The chain's CDR3 is CASSLRDEAYEQYF. In DNA form, the CDR3 reads TGTGCCAGCAGTCTCCGGGACGAGGCCTACGAGCAGTACTTC.

The chain carries TRBV11-2 and TRBJ2-2, with 10 bases matching TRBD2. The CDR3 totals 15 residues. Trimming cost V 2 bases and J 6 bases; bases outside gene matches: 3. From germline, CDR1 is SGHAT and CDR2 FQNNGV. The CDR3 sequence: CASSLSLAGAGELFF. CDR3 DNA sequence: TGTGCCAGCAGCTTATCGCTAGCGGGAGCCGGGGAGCTGTTTTTT. Looking up the rest from reference TRBV11-2 and TRBJ2-2 gives the full variable domain: EAGVAQSPRYKIIEKRQSVAFWCNPISGHATLYWYQQILGQGPKLLIQFQNNGVVDDSQLPKDRFSAERLKGVDSTLKIQPAKLEDSAVYLCASSLSLAGAGELFFGEGSRLTVL.

Worth noting for this clone: A junction boundary mismatches the germline segment, possibly from a read error. The chain joins TRBV7-6 to TRBJ1-1, with D unclear. The CDR3 runs to 13 residues. Germline values: CDR1 SGHVS, CDR2 FNYEAQ. Here the CDR3 reads CASTLPVTAEAFF. The CDR3 DNA reads as TGTGCCAGCACCTTACCCGTTACCGCTGAAGCTTTCTTT.

V usage is TRBV9 and J usage is TRBJ2-7; TRBD2 is a possible D gene (6 bases). This CDR3 has 14 amino acids. Trimming shortened V by 0 bases and J by 3 bases, and 10 bases separated the two germline ends. Germline V CDR1 and CDR2: SGDLS, YYNGEE. CDR3 nucleotides: TGTGCCAGCAGCGTAGGGCACGGGGGCTACGAGCAGTACTTC. Its translation is CASSVGHGGYEQYF.

The V gene is TRBV6-4, the J gene TRBJ2-2, with 9 nucleotides matching TRBD1. Germline lookup yields CDR1 MRHNA and CDR2 SNTAGT. V lost 10 bases and J lost 7; bases outside the gene matches: 10. This CDR3 contains 14 residues. The CDR3 here is CATRDRALDGELFF. The CDR3 region has the DNA TGTGCCACCCGGGACAGGGCCCTCGACGGGGAGCTGTTTTTT.

The chain employs TRBV7-6 and TRBJ2-5; no clear D. With 0 bases removed from V and 4 bases from J, the gap between germline ends came to 6 bases. Germline CDR1 and CDR2: SGHVS and FNYEAQ. The CDR3 covers 13 residues. The CDR3 region has the DNA TGTGCCAGCAGCTTAGCTGGGTCAGAGACCCAGTACTTC. Its translation is CASSLAGSETQYF. The full variable domain, in which reference TRBV7-6 and TRBJ2-5 provide the parts outside the CDR3, is GAGVSQSPRYKVTKRGQDVALRCDPISGHVSLYWYRQALGQGPEFLTYFNYEAQQDKSGLPNDRFSAERPEGSISTLTIQRTEQRDSAMYRCASSLAGSETQYFGPGTRLLVL.

The V and J genes are TRBV2 and TRBJ2-7; D gene unclear. CDR1 and CDR2 (germline): SNHLY, FYNNEI. The CDR3 totals 13 residues. Trimming took 4 bases from V and 1 from J, leaving 8 bases between them. The CDR3 DNA reads TGTGCCAGCAGTGGTCCTGGATCCTACGAGCAGTACTTC. Residues: CASSGPGSYEQYF.

The chain joins TRBV7-9 to TRBJ2-5; D not certain. Trimming took off 0 bases at V and 2 bases at J, with 7 bases between the two ends. The length of the CDR3 is 14 residues. Germline CDR1 SEHNR, CDR2 FQNEAQ (reference sequence). CDR3 in DNA: TGTGCCAGCAGCTTAGCCTCCCCTCAAGAGACCCAGTACTTC. Translating gives CASSLASPQETQYF.

V and J are TRBV7-8 and TRBJ1-1; 7 bases map to TRBD1. The CDR3 loop spans 13 amino acids. With V trimmed by 5 bases and J by 6 bases, 6 bases remained unmatched. Germline V gene sequence: CDR1 SGHVS, CDR2 FQNEAQ. This CDR3 is CASSDRVTAEAFF. CDR3 bases: TGTGCCAGCAGCGACAGGGTTACAGCTGAAGCTTTCTTT. Full variable domain (missing parts from reference TRBV7-8 and TRBJ1-1): GAGVSQSPRYKVAKRGQDVALRCDPISGHVSLFWYQQALGQGPEFLTYFQNEAQLDKSGLPSDRFFAERPEGSVSTLKIQRTQQEDSAVYLCASSDRVTAEAFFGQGTRLTVV.

The chain links TRBV30 to TRBJ1-3; 7 bases line up with TRBD1. This CDR3 is built from 15 residues. V shed 1 base, J shed 4 bases, and the junction held 7 bases outside the gene matches. Germline lookup yields CDR1 GTSNPN and CDR2 SVGIG (reference sequence). Written as DNA, the CDR3 is TGTGCCTGGAGTGCGACAGGGTCGTCCGGAAACACCATATATTTT. Translation: CAWSATGSSGNTIYF.

The gene calls are TRBV5-1 and TRBJ1-1, with D possibly being TRBD1 (6 bases). The CDR3 totals 16 residues. V lost 1 base to trimming and J lost 1 base, with 14 bases between them. Per the germline V gene, CDR1 is SGHRS and CDR2 is YFSETQ. CDR3: CASSLYRQATNTEAFF. CDR3 DNA: TGCGCCAGCAGCTTGTACCGACAGGCAACGAACACTGAAGCTTTCTTT.

This chain connects TRBV5-1 to TRBJ2-7; D perhaps matches TRBD2 (6 bases). Germline V lookup: CDR1 SGHRS, CDR2 YFSETQ. Deletions cut 0 bases from V and 6 bases from J, with 10 bases between. The CDR3 has 13 amino acids. CDR3: CASSLAGTAEQYF. CDR3 coding DNA: TGCGCCAGCAGCTTGGCCGGGACTGCCGAGCAGTACTTC.

V and J are TRBV5-1 and TRBJ1-1; tentatively, D is TRBD1 (5 bases). V lost 5 bases and J lost 8, with 19 bases in between. CDR3 length: 14 residues. Germline V lookup: CDR1 SGHRS, CDR2 YFSETQ. The CDR3 is CASSSDTTAVEAFF. The CDR3 bases are TGCGCCAGCAGTTCGGACACAACCGCGGTCGAAGCTTTCTTT.

This clone occurred once. The chain recombines TRBV7-8 with TRBJ2-5, with TRBD1 as a possible D gene (5 bases). Trimming pared 5 bases from V and 0 bases from J, leaving 19 bases between. This CDR3 has 17 amino acids. Looked up from germline, CDR1 is SGHVS and CDR2 is FQNEAQ. This chain's CDR3 is CASSPPLGRQNQETQYF. In nucleotides, the CDR3 is TGTGCCAGCAGCCCACCCCTGGGGCGGCAGAACCAAGAGACCCAGTACTTC.

The rearrangement uses TRBV10-3 and TRBJ2-1, with D unclear. The CDR3 is 13 amino acids. Germline V gene sequence: CDR1 ENHRY, CDR2 SYGVKD. The germline V and J ends were trimmed by 0 bases and 6 bases, with 6 bases remaining between them. The CDR3 DNA is TGTGCCATCAGTGAGTCGCAAGTCAATGAGCAGTTCTTC. It specifies CAISESQVNEQFF.

The chain combines TRBV7-9 with TRBJ2-1, with 8 positions matching TRBD2. Germline V gene data show CDR1 as SEHNR and CDR2 as FQNEAQ (reference sequence). V gave up 1 base and J gave up 7 bases; unmatched junction bases: 6. The CDR3 sequence is 15 residues long. The chain's CDR3 is CASSLEGLGRNEQFF. For the CDR3, the DNA is TGTGCCAGCAGCTTAGAGGGACTAGGGAGGAATGAGCAGTTCTTC. Combining the CDR3 with reference TRBV7-9 and TRBJ2-1 gives the whole variable domain DTGVSQNPRHKITKRGQNVTFRCDPISEHNRLYWYRQTLGQGPEFLTYFQNEAQLEKSRLLSDRFSAERPKGSFSTLEIQRTEQGDSAMYLCASSLEGLGRNEQFFGPGTRLTVL.

The chain links TRBV6-1 to TRBJ1-2; 9 positions match TRBD1. Germline CDR1 is MNHNS and CDR2 is SASEGT. V was clipped by 1 base and J by 5 bases; unmatched bases: 5. The length of the CDR3 is 15 residues. CDR3 in amino acids: CASSEVGTGRYGYTF. DNA of the CDR3: TGTGCCAGCAGTGAAGTTGGGACAGGGCGATATGGCTACACCTTC.

The chain couples TRBV5-1 to TRBJ2-2; the match to TRBD2 covers 11 bases. This CDR3 region has 15 residues. Per the germline V gene, CDR1 is SGHRS and CDR2 is YFSETQ. J was trimmed by 7 bases and V by 4 bases; bases with no gene match: 6. The CDR3 loop is CASSLSGGADGELFF. Here the CDR3 DNA reads TGCGCCAGCAGCCTTAGCGGGGGGGCCGACGGGGAGCTGTTTTTT. Based on the CDR3 plus reference TRBV5-1 and TRBJ2-2, the full variable domain is KAGVTQTPRYLIKTRGQQVTLSCSPISGHRSVSWYQQTPGQGLQFLFEYFSETQRNKGNFPGRFSGRQFSNSRSEMNVSTLELGDSALYLCASSLSGGADGELFFGEGSRLTVL.

This clone appeared once. The chain carries TRBV18 and TRBJ1-3; D remains ambiguous. Germline V CDR1 and CDR2: KGHSH, LQKENI. CDR3 length: 17 amino acids. V was trimmed by 3 bases and J by 0 bases, leaving 15 bases between them. CDR3 region: CASSPSVVTGSGNTIYF. In DNA, the CDR3 is TGTGCCAGCTCACCTTCGGTTGTGACGGGCTCTGGAAACACCATATATTTT.

The chain combines TRBV19 with TRBJ1-4, with D perhaps TRBD1 (6 bases). The CDR3 loop spans 14 amino acids. Between the trimmed V and J ends, which lost 6 bases and 6 bases, there was a span of 14 bases. CDR1 is LNHDA, CDR2 SQIVND, per germline (reference sequence). CDR3 in amino acids: CASSRTGPDEKLFF. CDR3 coding DNA: TGTGCCAGTAGCCGAACAGGGCCGGATGAAAAACTGTTTTTT. The full variable domain, completed using reference TRBV19 and TRBJ1-4, is DGGITQSPKYLFRKEGQNVTLSCEQNLNHDAMYWYRQDPGQGLRLIYYSQIVNDFQKGDIAEGYSVSREKKESFPLTVTSAQKNPTAFYLCASSRTGPDEKLFFGSGTQLSVL.

This chain connects TRBV28 to TRBJ2-3; D might be TRBD2 (5 bases). V dropped 8 bases and J dropped 1 base, with 13 bases sitting between them. The germline V gene has CDR1 MDHEN and CDR2 SYDVKM. The CDR3 totals 14 residues. CDR3 residues: CASERSVGTDTQYF. CDR3 nucleotide sequence: TGTGCCAGCGAGCGGAGCGTGGGCACAGATACGCAGTATTTT.

V is TRBV27 and J is TRBJ1-6; TRBD1 is a possible D gene (6 bases). Between the trimmed V and J ends, which lost 2 bases and 10 bases, there was a span of 12 bases. The germline CDR1 and CDR2 sequences are MNHEY and SMNVEV (reference sequence). There are 14 residues in the CDR3. CDR3 protein: CASSLNRVRSPLHF. The CDR3 DNA is TGTGCCAGCAGTTTAAACAGGGTTCGCTCACCCCTCCACTTT.